This record concerns one TCR beta chain sequence. TCRdb re-called the 5' RACE reads through MiXCR, storing one row per CDR3 protein. Here the sample spans approximately 150,000 distinct CDR3 sequences, roughly 31% being singletons. This specimen belongs to a study of CD8 T cells in ankylosing spondylitis. Trimming took off 1 base at V and 3 bases at J, with 15 bases between the two ends. Germline values: CDR1 LGHDT, CDR2 YNNKEL (reference sequence). This CDR3 is 16 amino acids long. This clonotype originated in a male donor with ankylosing spondylitis. Sample: synovial fluid, either unsorted or a sorted T cell fraction (not recorded which). The rearrangement links TRBV3-1 to TRBJ1-1; D remains ambiguous. CDR3 DNA: TGTGCCAGCAGCCAAGTTTATTTGGGGAGAGACACTGAAGCTTTCTTT. Amino acids: CASSQVYLGRDTEAFF.